The T cell receptor (beta chain) described here comes from a study of blood T cell repertoires in COVID-19. Profiling relied on immunoSEQ multiplex PCR, and the TCRdb table lists in-frame clones only, not all of them. The profile shows over 150,000 clones, around 80% of them singletons. Germline V gene lookup returns CDR1 PRHDT and CDR2 FYEKMQ (reference sequence). V was pared by 4 bases and J by 3 bases, with 14 bases between. The length of the CDR3 is 15 residues. The rearrangement joins TRBV13 to TRBJ2-3, with a tentative D call TRBD1 (6 bases). Sequencing input: peripheral blood. The clonotype was recovered from a woman aged 40 to 50 with COVID-19, enrolled during active disease. CDR3 in DNA: TGTGCCAGCAGCTCCCTTAGGGGGAGAACAGATACGCAGTATTTT. Translation: CASSSLRGRTDTQYF.